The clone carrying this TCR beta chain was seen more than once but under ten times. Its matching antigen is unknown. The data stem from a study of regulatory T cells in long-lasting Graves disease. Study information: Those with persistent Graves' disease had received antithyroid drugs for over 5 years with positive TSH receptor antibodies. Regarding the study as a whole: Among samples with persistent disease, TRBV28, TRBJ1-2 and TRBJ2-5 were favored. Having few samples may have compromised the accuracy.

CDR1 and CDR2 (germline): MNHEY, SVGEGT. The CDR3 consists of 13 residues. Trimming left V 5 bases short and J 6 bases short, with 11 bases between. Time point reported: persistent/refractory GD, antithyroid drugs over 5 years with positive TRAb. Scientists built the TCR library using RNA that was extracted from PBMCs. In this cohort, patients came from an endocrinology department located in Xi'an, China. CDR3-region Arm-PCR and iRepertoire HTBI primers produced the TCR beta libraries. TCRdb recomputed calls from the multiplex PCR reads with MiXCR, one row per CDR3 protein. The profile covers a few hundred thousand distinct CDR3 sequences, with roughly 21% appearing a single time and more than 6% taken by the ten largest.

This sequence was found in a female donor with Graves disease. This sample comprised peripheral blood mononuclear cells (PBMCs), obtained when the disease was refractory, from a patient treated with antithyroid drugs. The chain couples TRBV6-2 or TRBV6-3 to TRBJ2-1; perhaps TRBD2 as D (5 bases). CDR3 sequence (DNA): TGTGCCAGCAGTACCTGGACTCCCAATGAGCAGTTCTTC. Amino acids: CASSTWTPNEQFF.